The clone carrying this T cell receptor (beta chain) showed up just a few times. The CDR3 is made up of 19 amino acids. Germline V gene sequence: CDR1 SEHNR, CDR2 FQNEAQ (reference sequence). V shed 5 bases and J shed 0 bases, with 22 bases lying between them. The library attached unique molecular identifiers to individual cDNA molecules. TCRdb recomputed calls from the RACE reads with MiXCR, one row per CDR3 protein. This sample has some 330,000 distinct CDR3 sequences, with about 5% found just once. This sample was taken from a study of human T cells and chemical hapten exposure. Across the study: After 6 days, upper back 0.01% DPC patch tests were scored. Small differences in pooled library volume mainly drove the variation in TCR yields per sample.

Time point specified: pre-sensitization, week 0. As for treatment: therapeutic diphenylcyclopropenone sensitization with weekly scalp DPC. Donation of samples came from alopecia patients who were 18 to 70 years old and suitable for DPC. This TCR was recovered from a woman aged 18-29 years with alopecia areata. Some clones in this sample may be carry-over from other donors' samples. The chain carries TRBV7-9 and TRBJ1-4, with D possibly matching TRBD1 (6 bases). This material consisted of whole blood, taken in connection with sensitization to the hapten diphenylcyclopropenone (DPC). CDR3 nucleotides: TGTGCCAGCAGCCCCTATCTCGCACAGGGCCCCACAACTAATGAAAAACTGTTTTTT. As protein: CASSPYLAQGPTTNEKLFF. Full variable domain (remainder filled in from reference TRBV7-9 and TRBJ1-4): DTGVSQNPRHKITKRGQNVTFRCDPISEHNRLYWYRQTLGQGPEFLTYFQNEAQLEKSRLLSDRFSAERPKGSFSTLEIQRTEQGDSAMYLCASSPYLAQGPTTNEKLFFGSGTQLSVL.